This entry lists 16 T cell receptor beta chains sequenced from one sample in a study of cytomegalovirus exposure and HLA in healthy donors. Researchers ran the PCR with 60 Vbeta and 13 Jbeta primers. TCRdb keeps only in-frame clones here, not all; method: immunoSEQ multiplex PCR. The repertoire table contains about 130,000 clones. The sample taken for sequencing was PBMCs. All receptors come from a man aged 18 to 30 in good health and CMV-seronegative.

The V and J genes are TRBV5-1 and TRBJ1-6, with TRBD1 as a possible D gene (6 bases). Trimming shortened V by 4 bases and J by 16 bases, and 15 bases separated the two germline ends. This CDR3 has 12 residues. Per germline, CDR1 SGHRS and CDR2 YFSETQ. The CDR3 spells CASSAEGGTLHF. The DNA for the CDR3 is TGCGCCAGCAGCGCCGAAGGGGGAACACTCCACTTT. The full variable domain, in which reference TRBV5-1 and TRBJ1-6 provide the parts outside the CDR3, is KAGVTQTPRYLIKTRGQQVTLSCSPISGHRSVSWYQQTPGQGLQFLFEYFSETQRNKGNFPGRFSGRQFSNSRSEMNVSTLELGDSALYLCASSAEGGTLHFGNGTRLTVT.

The chain employs TRBV27 and TRBJ1-4; D remains ambiguous. There are 14 residues in the CDR3. Trimming stripped 2 bases from V and 0 bases from J, with 4 bases between. Germline lookup yields CDR1 MNHEY and CDR2 SMNVEV (reference sequence). CDR3 protein: CASSLRATNEKLFF. CDR3 nucleotides: TGTGCCAGCAGTTTACGTGCAACTAATGAAAAACTGTTTTTT.

V and J are TRBV5-5 and TRBJ2-7; TRBD1 matches at 8 bases. Germline V lookup: CDR1 SGHKS, CDR2 YYEKEE (reference sequence). Trimming took 5 bases from V and 3 from J; bases not matched to a gene: 10. This CDR3 region has 15 residues. The CDR3 spells CASSPTGTGVYEQYF. The CDR3 DNA sequence: TGTGCCAGCAGTCCCACCGGGACAGGAGTCTACGAGCAGTACTTC.

The rearrangement uses TRBV6-5 and TRBJ1-1; D remains ambiguous. Germline V gives CDR1 MNHEY, CDR2 SVGAGI. The CDR3 extends over 16 amino acids. Trimming took 0 bases from V and 5 from J, leaving 16 bases between them. CDR3 nucleotide sequence: TGTGCCAGCAGTTACTCGATGCCAGGCCCTAATACTGAAGCTTTCTTT. Translation: CASSYSMPGPNTEAFF.

This sequence joins TRBV2 and TRBJ2-5; 11 bases fit TRBD2. Germline V gives CDR1 SNHLY, CDR2 FYNNEI. The trim removed 4 bases at V and 4 bases at J, leaving 2 bases unmatched. The CDR3 extends over 14 amino acids. CDR3 sequence (DNA): TGTGCCAGCAGTGGGCTAGCGGGAGGAGAGACCCAGTACTTC. Amino acid sequence: CASSGLAGGETQYF.

The chain links TRBV27 to TRBJ2-7; 9 positions agree with TRBD2. The length of the CDR3 is 15 residues. Germline V gene data show CDR1 as MNHEY and CDR2 as SMNVEV (reference sequence). Losses at the gene ends were 4 bases for V and 0 bases for J; bases not matched to a gene: 4. The CDR3 nucleotides are TGTGCCAGCAGTTGGGCGGGGGGGACCTCCTACGAGCAGTACTTC. Translation: CASSWAGGTSYEQYF.

The chain uses TRBV27 and TRBJ2-5; no clear D. CDR3 size: 12 residues. Germline V CDR1 and CDR2: MNHEY, SMNVEV (reference sequence). Trimming stripped 5 bases from V and 5 bases from J, with 9 bases between. The DNA of the CDR3 is TGTGCCAGCAGTCATAGTTCCGAGACCCAGTACTTC. This encodes CASSHSSETQYF.

This chain uses TRBV2 with TRBJ2-1, with a tentative D call TRBD1 (5 bases). V was trimmed by 9 bases and J by 0 bases, leaving 12 bases between them. Germline V gives CDR1 SNHLY, CDR2 FYNNEI. The CDR3 is 14 residues long. The CDR3 region is CARQRDSSYNEQFF. For the CDR3, the DNA is TGTGCCAGACAACGAGACAGCTCCTACAATGAGCAGTTCTTC.

The genes are TRBV30 and TRBJ1-5; maybe TRBD1 (5 bases). In germline, CDR1 is GTSNPN, CDR2 SVGIG (reference sequence). The CDR3 length is 13 residues. V was pared by 2 bases and J by 5 bases, with 10 bases between. CDR3 in amino acids: CAWSNGGDQPQHF. CDR3 nucleotide sequence: TGTGCCTGGAGTAATGGGGGGGATCAGCCCCAGCATTTT.

V and J are TRBV6-4 and TRBJ2-1; 11 bases are a match to TRBD2. The CDR3 extends over 15 amino acids. Trimming took 5 bases from V and 5 from J; bases not matched to a gene: 5. Germline V lookup: CDR1 MRHNA, CDR2 SNTAGT. This CDR3 reads CASSNTSGGHNEQFF. The CDR3 region has the DNA TGTGCCAGCAGTAATACTAGCGGGGGCCACAATGAGCAGTTCTTC.

The chain carries TRBV6-5 and TRBJ2-1; the match to TRBD2 covers 10 bases. The V segment lost 6 bases and the J segment 5 bases; nucleotides outside the gene matches: 4. Looked up from germline, CDR1 is MNHEY and CDR2 is SVGAGI. The CDR3 consists of 14 residues. The CDR3 loop is CASRRLAGDNEQFF. The DNA of the CDR3 is TGTGCCAGCAGAAGACTAGCGGGTGACAATGAGCAGTTCTTC.

This rearrangement joins TRBV2 to TRBJ2-1; possible D gene TRBD1, 5 bases. CDR3 length: 15 residues. The ends were cut back, 2 bases at V and 7 bases at J, with 15 bases in the middle. Germline V gene sequence: CDR1 SNHLY, CDR2 FYNNEI. The CDR3 here is CASSEPGPALNEQFF. In DNA form, the CDR3 reads TGTGCCAGCAGTGAACCAGGGCCAGCATTGAATGAGCAGTTCTTC.

The chain combines TRBV9 with TRBJ2-7; tentatively, D is TRBD2 (5 bases). CDR3 length: 14 amino acids. V was cut by 0 bases and J by 7 bases, with 14 bases left in between. Germline CDR1 reads SGDLS; CDR2 reads YYNGEE. This CDR3 reads CASSVEAGIGEQYF. For the CDR3, the DNA is TGTGCCAGCAGCGTAGAGGCGGGCATCGGGGAGCAGTACTTC.

The chain couples TRBV7-2 to TRBJ1-5; D is unresolved. V was trimmed by 7 bases and J by 2 bases, leaving 12 bases between them. This CDR3 is built from 14 residues. Germline loops: CDR1 SGHTA, CDR2 FQGNSA. The CDR3 nucleotides are TGTGCCAGCACCTTGTTAGTAGGCAATCAGCCCCAGCATTTT. Translation: CASTLLVGNQPQHF.

This sequence joins TRBV29-1 and TRBJ2-7; 9 positions agree with TRBD1. This CDR3 comprises 13 residues. Trimming cost V 7 bases and J 6 bases; bases outside gene matches: 10. Germline assignment: CDR1 SQVTM and CDR2 ANQGSEA. In DNA form, the CDR3 reads TGCAGCGCGCGGGACAGGGAGGGCCTCGAGCAGTACTTC. Its translation: CSARDREGLEQYF.

The genes are TRBV7-2 and TRBJ2-5, with TRBD1 matching 8 bases. CDR1 is SGHTA and CDR2 is FQGNSA in the germline V gene. CDR3 length: 14 residues. The trim removed 5 bases at V and 3 bases at J, leaving 5 bases unmatched. As DNA, the CDR3 is TGTGCCAGCAGCCCCCGGACAGGGAAAGAGACCCAGTACTTC. Encoded protein: CASSPRTGKETQYF. The variable domain in full, completed from reference TRBV7-2 and TRBJ2-5, reads GAGVSQSPSNKVTEKGKDVELRCDPISGHTALYWYRQSLGQGLEFLIYFQGNSAPDKSGLPSDRFSAERTGGSVSTLTIQRTQQEDSAVYLCASSPRTGKETQYFGPGTRLLVL.